This T cell receptor beta chain was observed in a study of T cell responses to AZD1222 COVID-19 vaccine. General study findings and limits: Epitopes outside B.1.351 and B.1.1.7 mutated regions reportedly drew nearly half of spike TCRs.

As concerns this clone: The target antigen is unknown.

Germline V gene data show CDR1 as SGHRS and CDR2 as YFSETQ. Losses at the gene ends were 4 bases for V and 4 bases for J; bases not matched to a gene: 5. The CDR3 loop spans 14 amino acids. Data came from immunoSEQ multiplex PCR; TCRdb stores just in-frame clones and leaves some out. The sample yields about 55,000 clones, roughly nine tenths seen once. The TCR comes from an adult in good health. The sequences come from peripheral blood, collected on day 0 of AZD1222 vaccination. The chain combines TRBV5-1 with TRBJ2-3; 8 nucleotides match TRBD2. Here the CDR3 DNA reads TGCGCCAGCAGCAGAAGCGGGAGCGCAGATACGCAGTATTTT. It is translated as CASSRSGSADTQYF.